This T cell receptor beta chain comes out of a study of shared clonotypes between healthy human individuals. Concerning this clone: The junction shows a germline mismatch at one end, possibly a read error.

Clones were sequenced by immunoSEQ multiplex PCR, and TCRdb holds only the in-frame ones, with some missing. There are millions of clones in the sample; 93% occur only once, and about 0.41% lies in the top ten. The CDR3 runs 15 residues. Germline V gene sequence: CDR1 LNHDA, CDR2 SQIVND (reference sequence). Sequencing input: naive CD4+ T cells from PBMCs. Subset described: CD45RA+ positively selected. The TCR originated in a man in his late teens or twenties in good health. Some clones in this sample may be carry-over from other donors' samples. V and J are TRBV19 and TRBJ1-4; D gene uncertain. The CDR3 DNA sequence: TGTGCCAGTAGTATAGACACGGGATTGGGTGAAAGACTGTTTTTT. Protein product: CASSIDTGLGERLFF.